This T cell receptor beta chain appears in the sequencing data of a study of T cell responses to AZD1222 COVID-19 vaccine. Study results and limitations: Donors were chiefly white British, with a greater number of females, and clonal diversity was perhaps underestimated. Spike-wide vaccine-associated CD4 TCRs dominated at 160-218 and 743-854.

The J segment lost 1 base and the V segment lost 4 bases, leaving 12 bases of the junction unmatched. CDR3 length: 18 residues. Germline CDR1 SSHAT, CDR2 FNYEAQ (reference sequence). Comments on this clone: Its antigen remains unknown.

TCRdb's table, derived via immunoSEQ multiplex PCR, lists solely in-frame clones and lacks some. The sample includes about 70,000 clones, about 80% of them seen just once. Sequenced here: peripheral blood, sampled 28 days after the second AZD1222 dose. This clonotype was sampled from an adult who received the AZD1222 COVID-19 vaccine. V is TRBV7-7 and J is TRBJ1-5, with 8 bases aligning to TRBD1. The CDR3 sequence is CASSSSINRGYSNQPQHF. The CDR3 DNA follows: TGTGCCAGCAGCTCGTCGATAAACAGGGGGTACAGCAATCAGCCCCAGCATTTT. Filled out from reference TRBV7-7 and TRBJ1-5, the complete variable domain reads GAGVSQSPRYKVTKRGQDVTLRCDPISSHATLYWYQQALGQGPEFLTYFNYEAQPDKSGLPSDRFSAERPEGSISTLTIQRTEQRDSAMYRCASSSSINRGYSNQPQHFGDGTRLSIL.